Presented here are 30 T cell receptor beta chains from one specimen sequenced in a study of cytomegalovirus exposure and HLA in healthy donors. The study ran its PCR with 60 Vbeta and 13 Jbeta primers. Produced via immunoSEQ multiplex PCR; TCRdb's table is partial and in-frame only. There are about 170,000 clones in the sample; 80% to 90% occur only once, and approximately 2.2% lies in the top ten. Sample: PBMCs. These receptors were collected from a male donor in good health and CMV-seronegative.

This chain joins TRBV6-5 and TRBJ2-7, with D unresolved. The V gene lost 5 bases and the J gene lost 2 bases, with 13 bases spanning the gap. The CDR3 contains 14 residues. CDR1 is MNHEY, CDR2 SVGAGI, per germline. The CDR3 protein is CASSTLDRAYEQYF. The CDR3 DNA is TGTGCCAGCAGTACATTAGACCGGGCCTACGAGCAGTACTTC.

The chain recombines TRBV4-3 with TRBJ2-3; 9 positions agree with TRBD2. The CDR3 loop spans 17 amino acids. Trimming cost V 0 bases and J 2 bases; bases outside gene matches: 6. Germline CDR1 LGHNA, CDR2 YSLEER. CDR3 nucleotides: TGCGCCAGCAGCCAAGATGGGCTAGCGGGATCCACAGATACGCAGTATTTT. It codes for CASSQDGLAGSTDTQYF.

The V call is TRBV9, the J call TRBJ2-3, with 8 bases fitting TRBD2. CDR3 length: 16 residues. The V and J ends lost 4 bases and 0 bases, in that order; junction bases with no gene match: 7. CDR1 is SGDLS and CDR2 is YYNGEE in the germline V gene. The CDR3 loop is CASSSSLAASTDTQYF. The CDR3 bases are TGTGCCAGCAGCTCATCACTAGCGGCTAGCACAGATACGCAGTATTTT.

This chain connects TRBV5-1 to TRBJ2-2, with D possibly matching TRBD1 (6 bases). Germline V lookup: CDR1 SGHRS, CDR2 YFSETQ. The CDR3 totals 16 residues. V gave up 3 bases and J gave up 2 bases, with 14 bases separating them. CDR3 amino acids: CASSSSGTSNTGELFF. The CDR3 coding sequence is TGCGCCAGCAGCTCCTCCGGGACAAGTAACACCGGGGAGCTGTTTTTT.

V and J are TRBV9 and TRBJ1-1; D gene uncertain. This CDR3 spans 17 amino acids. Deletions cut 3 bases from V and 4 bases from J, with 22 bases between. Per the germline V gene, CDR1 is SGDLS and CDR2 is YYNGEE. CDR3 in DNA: TGTGCCAGCAGCGCAGAGATCAGGTCACCGTTCCCCACTGAAGCTTTCTTT. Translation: CASSAEIRSPFPTEAFF.

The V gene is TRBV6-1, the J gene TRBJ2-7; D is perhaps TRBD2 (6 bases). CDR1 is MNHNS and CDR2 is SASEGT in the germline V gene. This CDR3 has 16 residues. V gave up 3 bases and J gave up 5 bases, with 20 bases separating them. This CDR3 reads CASSDVGLPRSHEQYF. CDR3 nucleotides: TGTGCCAGCAGTGACGTGGGACTCCCAAGATCCCACGAGCAGTACTTC.

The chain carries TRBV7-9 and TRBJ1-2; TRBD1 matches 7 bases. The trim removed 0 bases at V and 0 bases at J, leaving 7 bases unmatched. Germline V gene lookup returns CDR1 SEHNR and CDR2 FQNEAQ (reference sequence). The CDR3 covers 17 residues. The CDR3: CASSLAVRGGANYGYTF. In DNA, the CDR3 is TGTGCCAGCAGCTTAGCGGTTAGAGGGGGCGCTAACTATGGCTACACCTTC.

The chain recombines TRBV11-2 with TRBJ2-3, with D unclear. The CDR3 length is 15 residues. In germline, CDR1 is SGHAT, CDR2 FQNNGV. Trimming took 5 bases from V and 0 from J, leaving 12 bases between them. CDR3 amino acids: CASSLKMRSTDTQYF. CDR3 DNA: TGTGCCAGCAGCCTCAAAATGAGGAGCACAGATACGCAGTATTTT. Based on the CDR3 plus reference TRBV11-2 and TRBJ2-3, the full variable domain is EAGVAQSPRYKIIEKRQSVAFWCNPISGHATLYWYQQILGQGPKLLIQFQNNGVVDDSQLPKDRFSAERLKGVDSTLKIQPAKLEDSAVYLCASSLKMRSTDTQYFGPGTRLTVL.

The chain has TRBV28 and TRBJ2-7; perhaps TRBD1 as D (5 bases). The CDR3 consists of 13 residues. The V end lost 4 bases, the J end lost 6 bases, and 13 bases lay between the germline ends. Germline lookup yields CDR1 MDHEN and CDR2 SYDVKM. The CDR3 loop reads CASSSRTPSEQYF. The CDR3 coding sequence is TGTGCCAGCAGTTCGAGGACACCATCCGAGCAGTACTTC.

CDR3 nucleotide sequence: TGTGCCAGCAGCAAATTCGGGTTTGTAGATTGCGGGGGACTAATGAAATCACAAGAGACCCAGTACTTC. This translates into CASSKFGFVDCGGLMKSQETQYF. The V and J genes are TRBV21-1 and TRBJ2-5; no check of the table's D call, TRBD2, against the DNA was made. TRBV21-1 is given as a pseudogene. CDR3 length: 23 amino acids.

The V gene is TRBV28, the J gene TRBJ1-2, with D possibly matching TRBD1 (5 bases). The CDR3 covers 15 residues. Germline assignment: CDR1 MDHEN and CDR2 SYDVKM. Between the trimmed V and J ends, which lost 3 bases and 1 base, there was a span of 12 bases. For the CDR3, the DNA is TGTGCCAGCAGTTTGCACAGGATGATTAACTATGGCTACACCTTC. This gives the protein CASSLHRMINYGYTF.

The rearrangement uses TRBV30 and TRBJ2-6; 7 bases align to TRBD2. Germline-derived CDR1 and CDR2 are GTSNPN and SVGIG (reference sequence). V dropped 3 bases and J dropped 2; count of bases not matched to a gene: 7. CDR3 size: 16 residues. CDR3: CAWRAAGEPGANVLTF. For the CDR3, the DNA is TGTGCCTGGAGGGCCGCGGGGGAACCTGGGGCCAACGTCCTGACTTTC.

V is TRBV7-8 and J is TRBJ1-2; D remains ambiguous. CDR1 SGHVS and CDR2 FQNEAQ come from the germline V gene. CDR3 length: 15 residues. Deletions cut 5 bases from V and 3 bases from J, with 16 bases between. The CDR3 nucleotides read TGTGCCAGCAGCCCCCGGTTCCCCAGCGACTATGGCTACACCTTC. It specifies CASSPRFPSDYGYTF.

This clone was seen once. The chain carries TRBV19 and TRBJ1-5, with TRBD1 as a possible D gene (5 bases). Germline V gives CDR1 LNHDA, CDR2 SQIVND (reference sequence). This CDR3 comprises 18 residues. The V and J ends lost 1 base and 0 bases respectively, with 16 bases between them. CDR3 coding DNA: TGTGCCAGTAGTATAGCCCGGGGGGACCTAATTAGCAATCAGCCCCAGCATTTT. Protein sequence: CASSIARGDLISNQPQHF.

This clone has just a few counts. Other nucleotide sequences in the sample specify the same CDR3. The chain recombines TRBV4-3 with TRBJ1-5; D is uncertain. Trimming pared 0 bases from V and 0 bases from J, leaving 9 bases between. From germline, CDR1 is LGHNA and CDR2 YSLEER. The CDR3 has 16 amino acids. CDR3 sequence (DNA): TGCGCCAGCAGCCAAGAAACGGGTTATAGCAATCAGCCCCAGCATTTT. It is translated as CASSQETGYSNQPQHF.

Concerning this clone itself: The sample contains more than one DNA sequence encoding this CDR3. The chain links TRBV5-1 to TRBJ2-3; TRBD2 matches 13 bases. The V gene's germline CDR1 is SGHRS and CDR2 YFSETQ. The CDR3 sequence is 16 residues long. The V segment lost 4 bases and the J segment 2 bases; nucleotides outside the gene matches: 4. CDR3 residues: CASSRTSGGVTDTQYF. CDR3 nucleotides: TGCGCCAGCAGCCGGACTAGCGGGGGAGTCACAGATACGCAGTATTTT.

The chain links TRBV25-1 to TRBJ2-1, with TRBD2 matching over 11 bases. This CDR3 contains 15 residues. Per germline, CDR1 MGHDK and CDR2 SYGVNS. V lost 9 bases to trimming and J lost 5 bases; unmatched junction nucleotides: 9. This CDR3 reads CASGSGGAADNEQFF. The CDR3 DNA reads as TGTGCCAGTGGTAGCGGGGGGGCCGCTGACAATGAGCAGTTCTTC.

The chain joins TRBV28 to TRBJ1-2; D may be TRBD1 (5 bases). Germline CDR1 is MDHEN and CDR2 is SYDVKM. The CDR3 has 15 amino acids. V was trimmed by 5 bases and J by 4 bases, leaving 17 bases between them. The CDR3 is CASSPPAGQGYGYTF. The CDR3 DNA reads TGTGCCAGCAGTCCTCCAGCCGGGCAGGGCTATGGCTACACCTTC.

CDR3 coding DNA: TGTGCCAGCAGCTTGCGGGGTAACTATGGCTACACCTTC. This encodes CASSLRGNYGYTF. V is TRBV5-8 and J is TRBJ1-2, with D unclear. Germline CDR1 and CDR2: SGHTS and YDEGEE. The CDR3 has 13 amino acids. Trimming shortened V by 1 base and J by 1 base, and 5 bases separated the two germline ends.

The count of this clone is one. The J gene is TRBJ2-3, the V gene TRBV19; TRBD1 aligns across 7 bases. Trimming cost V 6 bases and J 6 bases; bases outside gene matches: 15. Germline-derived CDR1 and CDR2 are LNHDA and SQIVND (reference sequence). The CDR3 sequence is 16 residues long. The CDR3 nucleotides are TGTGCCAGTAGCCAGAGGGACAGACTAAGTGTGGATACGCAGTATTTT. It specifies CASSQRDRLSVDTQYF.

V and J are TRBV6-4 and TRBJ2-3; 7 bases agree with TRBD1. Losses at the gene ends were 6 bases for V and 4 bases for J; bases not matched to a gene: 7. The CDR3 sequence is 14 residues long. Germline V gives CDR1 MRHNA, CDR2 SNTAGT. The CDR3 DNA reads TGTGCCAGCAGCGATAGGGGGCGAGCAGATACGCAGTATTTT. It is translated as CASSDRGRADTQYF.

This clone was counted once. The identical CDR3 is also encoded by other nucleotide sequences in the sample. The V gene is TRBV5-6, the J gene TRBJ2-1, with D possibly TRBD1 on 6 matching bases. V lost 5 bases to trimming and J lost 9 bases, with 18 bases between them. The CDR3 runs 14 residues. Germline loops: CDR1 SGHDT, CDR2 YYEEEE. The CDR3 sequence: CASSRGLQGVEQFF. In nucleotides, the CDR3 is TGTGCCAGCAGTAGAGGGCTACAGGGCGTTGAGCAGTTCTTC.

The CDR3 loop is CASSFPLSTGVNTEAFF. Written as DNA, the CDR3 is TGTGCCAGCAGTTTCCCCCTCTCGACAGGGGTCAACACTGAAGCTTTCTTT. V and J are TRBV28 and TRBJ1-1, with 8 bases identical to TRBD1. CDR3 length: 17 amino acids. J was trimmed by 2 bases and V by 3 bases; bases with no gene match: 11. CDR1 and CDR2 (germline): MDHEN, SYDVKM.

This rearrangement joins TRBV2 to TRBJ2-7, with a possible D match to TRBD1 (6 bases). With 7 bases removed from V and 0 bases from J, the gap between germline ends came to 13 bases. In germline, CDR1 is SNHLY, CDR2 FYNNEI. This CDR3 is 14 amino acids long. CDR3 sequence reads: CASKVGQSSYEQYF. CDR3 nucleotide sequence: TGTGCCAGCAAGGTAGGACAGAGCTCCTACGAGCAGTACTTC.

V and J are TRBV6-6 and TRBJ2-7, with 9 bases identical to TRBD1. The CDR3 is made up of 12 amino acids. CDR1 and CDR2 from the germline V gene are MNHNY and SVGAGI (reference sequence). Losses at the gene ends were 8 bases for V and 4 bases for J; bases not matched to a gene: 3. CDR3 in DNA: TGTGCCAGCCGGGACAGGGTTTACGAGCAGTACTTC. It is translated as CASRDRVYEQYF.

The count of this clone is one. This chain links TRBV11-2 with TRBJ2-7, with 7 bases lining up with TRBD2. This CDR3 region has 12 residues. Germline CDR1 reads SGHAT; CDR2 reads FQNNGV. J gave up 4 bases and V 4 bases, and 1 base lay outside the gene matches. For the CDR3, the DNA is TGTGCCAGCAGCTGGGGGGGGTACGAGCAGTACTTC. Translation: CASSWGGYEQYF.

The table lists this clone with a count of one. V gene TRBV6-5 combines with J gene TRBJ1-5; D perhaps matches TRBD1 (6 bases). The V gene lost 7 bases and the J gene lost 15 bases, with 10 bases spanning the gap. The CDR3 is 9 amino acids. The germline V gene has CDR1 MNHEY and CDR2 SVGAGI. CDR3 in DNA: TGTGCCAGCACGTTCAGGGGGCATTTT. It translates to CASTFRGHF.

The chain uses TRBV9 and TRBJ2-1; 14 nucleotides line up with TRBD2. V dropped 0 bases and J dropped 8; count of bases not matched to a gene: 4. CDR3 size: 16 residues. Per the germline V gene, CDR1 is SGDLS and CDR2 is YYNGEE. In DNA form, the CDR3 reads TGTGCCAGCAGCGTAGTAGGGACTAGCGGGAGCGATGAGCAGTTCTTC. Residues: CASSVVGTSGSDEQFF.

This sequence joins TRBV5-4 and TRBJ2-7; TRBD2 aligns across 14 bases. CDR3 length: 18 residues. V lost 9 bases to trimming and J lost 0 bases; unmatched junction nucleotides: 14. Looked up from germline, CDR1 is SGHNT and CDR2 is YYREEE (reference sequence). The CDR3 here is CATHRPGLAGARSYEQYF. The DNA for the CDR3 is TGTGCCACCCATCGGCCGGGACTAGCGGGAGCCCGCTCCTACGAGCAGTACTTC.

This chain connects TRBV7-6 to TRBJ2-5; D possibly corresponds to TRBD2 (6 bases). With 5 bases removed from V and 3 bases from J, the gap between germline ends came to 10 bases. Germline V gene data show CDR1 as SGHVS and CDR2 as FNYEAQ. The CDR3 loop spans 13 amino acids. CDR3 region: CASSPPGEETQYF. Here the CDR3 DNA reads TGTGCCAGCAGCCCACCGGGGGAAGAGACCCAGTACTTC.